This T cell receptor beta chain was captured by sequencing in a study of blood T cells in healthy people across ages. The second PCR ran roughly 6 to 11 cycles with a sample-barcoded 5' primer and J-beta primers. TCRdb reanalysed the 5' RACE reads using MiXCR and keeps one entry per CDR3 protein. The data hold about 730,000 distinct CDR3 sequences, with roughly 47% observed a single time. As to this clonotype: Its specificity is not known.

Findings and limits, study-wide: Unknown donor CMV status possibly confounded expanded clonotype changes.

Each sample had at least 6.5 million PBMCs isolated. CDR1 SGHRS and CDR2 YFSETQ come from the germline V gene. Trimming took 4 bases from V and 1 from J, leaving 17 bases between them. The CDR3 runs to 16 residues. Sequencing was carried out using blood. The chain links TRBV5-1 to TRBJ1-1; weak D call: TRBD1 (6 bases). This sequence was found in a woman aged 55 to 70 in good health. This CDR3 reads CASSPNGGGRNTEAFF. CDR3 coding DNA: TGCGCCAGCAGCCCGAACGGGGGCGGACGGAACACTGAAGCTTTCTTT. Drawing the rest from reference TRBV5-1 and TRBJ1-1, the complete variable domain is KAGVTQTPRYLIKTRGQQVTLSCSPISGHRSVSWYQQTPGQGLQFLFEYFSETQRNKGNFPGRFSGRQFSNSRSEMNVSTLELGDSALYLCASSPNGGGRNTEAFFGQGTRLTVV.